This T cell receptor (beta chain) is drawn from a study of T cells in Graves' hyperthyroidism and ophthalmopathy. General study points: Using 13 V-J features, a model discriminated ophthalmopathy from stable hyperthyroidism. Ophthalmopathy, which appeared later, was predicted by the model a median around 6.5 months before onset. Also found in blood were most expanded thyroid clonotypes above 0.001.

Amplification targeted TCR beta CDR3 regions from RNA transcripts. When the TCR CDR3 underwent first-round RT-PCR, the HTBI primer set was used. TCRdb passed the multiplex PCR reads through MiXCR, listing each CDR3 protein once. The top ten clones hold about 7.2% of a sample with about 700,000 distinct CDR3 sequences, over 40% of them seen once. Patients showing uncontrolled infection, other autoimmune disease, pregnancy or lactation were ineligible. From germline, CDR1 is LNHDA and CDR2 SQIVND (reference sequence). CDR3 length: 16 amino acids. V was clipped by 3 bases and J by 6 bases; unmatched bases: 10. Of note for this clonotype: Its specificity is unknown.

The source is an adult man with Graves' disease, either hyperthyroidism or ophthalmopathy (not recorded which). The V call is TRBV19, the J call TRBJ2-7; 11 nucleotides agree with TRBD2. The specimen was peripheral blood or thyroid tissue (not recorded which). CDR3 amino acids: CASSMLAGGPASEQYF. The CDR3 region has the DNA TGTGCCAGTAGTATGTTAGCGGGAGGGCCGGCATCCGAGCAGTACTTC.